The 8 T cell receptor beta chains below come from one sample, sequenced in a study of T cell responses to AZD1222 COVID-19 vaccine. Sequencing was performed with immunoSEQ multiplex PCR; in TCRdb, only in-frame clones are kept and a portion is missing. The sample has tens of thousands of clones; 80% to 90% are singletons. Sequenced material: peripheral blood, taken 28 days after the second AZD1222 dose. The source of these receptors is an adult who received the AZD1222 COVID-19 vaccine.

This chain links TRBV11-2 with TRBJ2-7; 7 bases map to TRBD2. V dropped 2 bases and J dropped 4; count of bases not matched to a gene: 5. This CDR3 region has 14 residues. Germline CDR1 reads SGHAT; CDR2 reads FQNNGV. DNA for the CDR3: TGTGCCAGCAGCTTATGGGGGGGGACGTACGAGCAGTACTTC. Its translation is CASSLWGGTYEQYF.

Regarding this clone: At the DNA level, this CDR3 is encoded by other sequences in the same sample as well. V gene TRBV7-8 combines with J gene TRBJ2-7, with D unclear. Germline assignment: CDR1 SGHVS and CDR2 FQNEAQ. CDR3 size: 13 residues. V was cut by 1 base and J by 4 bases, with 8 bases left in between. The CDR3 DNA is TGTGCCAGCAGCTTAGGTTCCGGGTACGAGCAGTACTTC. Its translation is CASSLGSGYEQYF.

The genes are TRBV7-9 and TRBJ1-2; D uncertain. V shed 4 bases and J shed 4 bases, with 10 bases lying between them. Germline CDR1 and CDR2: SEHNR and FQNEAQ (reference sequence). The CDR3 sequence is 13 residues long. CDR3 in amino acids: CASSSVAGYGYTF. CDR3 in DNA: TGTGCCAGCAGCTCAGTGGCAGGCTATGGCTACACCTTC.

This rearrangement joins TRBV6-5 to TRBJ1-5; D might be TRBD1 (6 bases). CDR3 length equals 15 residues. Germline CDR1 is MNHEY and CDR2 is SVGAGI. Trimming stripped 7 bases from V and 2 bases from J, with 15 bases between. CDR3 protein: CASKEQGRGNQPQHF. The CDR3 DNA reads TGTGCCAGCAAGGAGCAGGGGAGGGGCAATCAGCCCCAGCATTTT.

The V gene is TRBV3-1 (or the pseudogene TRBV3-2), the J gene TRBJ2-1; TRBD2 aligns across 9 bases. J was trimmed by 8 bases and V by 4 bases; bases with no gene match: 12. CDR1 and CDR2 from the germline V gene are LGHDT and YNNKEL (reference sequence). The CDR3 totals 16 residues. The CDR3 DNA follows: TGTGCCAGCAGCCTGCGGCAGCGGGGGGCCAGCGATGAGCAGTTCTTC. Translated, it gives CASSLRQRGASDEQFF.

In its sample, this clone ranks as medium-sized (0.01 to 0.1%). The chain couples TRBV2 to TRBJ1-1; weak D call: TRBD1 (6 bases). Between the trimmed V and J ends, which lost 3 bases and 1 base, there was a span of 9 bases. The CDR3 loop spans 14 amino acids. CDR1 SNHLY and CDR2 FYNNEI come from the germline V gene. The CDR3 is CASSDRDKNTEAFF. The CDR3 region has the DNA TGTGCCAGCAGTGACCGGGACAAGAACACTGAAGCTTTCTTT.

V usage is TRBV7-9 and J usage is TRBJ2-3, with D perhaps TRBD2 (6 bases). This CDR3 region has 12 residues. Germline V gene data show CDR1 as SEHNR and CDR2 as FQNEAQ (reference sequence). Trimming removed 4 bases at V and 10 bases at J, with 12 bases between. The CDR3 DNA follows: TGTGCCAGCAGCTCAGGGACTCTACCGCAGTATTTT. This gives the protein CASSSGTLPQYF. The full variable domain, completed using reference TRBV7-9 and TRBJ2-3, is DTGVSQNPRHKITKRGQNVTFRCDPISEHNRLYWYRQTLGQGPEFLTYFQNEAQLEKSRLLSDRFSAERPKGSFSTLEIQRTEQGDSAMYLCASSSGTLPQYFGPGTRLTVL.

V is TRBV28 and J is TRBJ1-1; TRBD1 might be the D (6 bases). The ends were cut back, 4 bases at V and 5 bases at J, with 14 bases in the middle. From germline, CDR1 is MDHEN and CDR2 SYDVKM. The CDR3 loop spans 14 amino acids. CDR3 sequence: CASSYDRSRTEAFF. For the CDR3, the DNA is TGTGCCAGCAGTTATGACAGGTCAAGGACTGAAGCTTTCTTT.